This T cell receptor (beta chain) was observed in a study of control samples from healthy donors and cancer patients. The CDR3 is 18 amino acids. V was cut by 5 bases and J by 0 bases, with 21 bases left in between. From germline, CDR1 is LGHDT and CDR2 YNNKEL (reference sequence). Produced via immunoSEQ multiplex PCR; TCRdb's table is partial and in-frame only. The sample contains about 100,000 clones, around 89% of which appear only once. V usage is TRBV3-1 (or the pseudogene TRBV3-2) and J usage is TRBJ2-3, with a tentative D call TRBD2 (5 bases). Material: blood. This clonotype was obtained from a man aged 25 to 40 in good health. CDR3 amino acids: CASSNPSEASRSTDTQYF. CDR3 DNA sequence: TGTGCCAGCAGCAACCCGAGCGAGGCTAGCAGAAGCACAGATACGCAGTATTTT.